This T cell receptor (beta chain) was identified in a study of OX40 agonist ivuxolimab in advanced cancers. The method was immunoSEQ multiplex PCR; TCRdb's version includes in-frame clones alone and lacks a portion of them. Of 13,000 or so clones detected, about 81% appear once; the ten largest clones hold 44%. Patients were ineligible given autoimmune disease history or systemic immunosuppression. Blood got drawn at baseline, again on cycle 4 day 1, and then on cycle 7 day 1. Trimming removed 0 bases at V and 3 bases at J, with 9 bases between. The germline CDR1 and CDR2 sequences are ENHRY and SYGVKD. This CDR3 has 14 residues.

The clonotype comes from an adult with an advanced solid tumor such as melanoma, head and neck, liver or kidney cancer. Sequencing used CD4+ or CD8+ T cells sorted from blood, obtained in a trial of the OX40 agonist ivuxolimab. The rearrangement joins TRBV10-3 to TRBJ2-7; tentatively, D is TRBD1 (6 bases). CDR3 nucleotides: TGTGCCATCAGTGAGTCGGACAGTTACTACGAGCAGTACTTC. The encoded protein is CAISESDSYYEQYF.